The present TCR beta chain was sequenced within a study of cytomegalovirus exposure and HLA in healthy donors (dated by TCRdb to between 2016 and 2019). At the level of the whole study: A later analysis indicated that the 120 validation repertoires were generated on the platform also employed for the 700 or so repertoires of the first cohort. In addition to the first cohort of 500 to 850 subjects, a separate validation cohort of 120 different subjects was used. The study combined high-throughput TCR immunosequencing, statistical association of individual TCRs with disease status, and machine learning to predict cytomegalovirus infection status. The aim of the study was to test whether cataloging public T cell receptors could identify signatures of past pathogen exposure. Study-wide conclusions, independent of this receptor: In vitro tests confirmed that a few of the cytomegalovirus-associated TCR beta chains recognize cytomegalovirus antigens. Most TCR sequences were observed very rarely across donors, whereas some public TCRs were present in many individuals. A later analysis lacked HLA typing for the validation cohort, so it scored co-occurrence in that cohort across all 110 or so repertoires. The authors suggested that the approach could potentially be generalized to other disease states and immunological phenotypes. In the study, some 160 TCR beta chains were listed as associated with cytomegalovirus. Subsequent analysis determined that TCRs grouped into clusters in the first cohort also showed a tendency toward co-occurrence across the 120 or so validation repertoires, and approximately 94% of cluster scores exceeded 0. Cytomegalovirus status was reported to be diagnosed by the classifier with high specificity and sensitivity in both the original and validation cohorts.

Library method: the immunoSEQ multiplex PCR assay. The published analysis was carried out like this. A statistical classification framework was built for diagnosing cytomegalovirus status from the catalog of TCR beta chain sequences. In TCRdb, the immuneACCESS table is reduced to in-frame sequences with V and J assigned. These tables do not hold every clone; where another copy was compared, an unresolved V gene accounts for under half, and the others remain unexplained. D and trimming come from the DNA, and the V and J calls and clone size come from that table. Within this sample are around 400,000 clones, with more than 80% of them counted one time only. Approximately 0.8% of the sample is taken by the ten largest. This clone has only a few counts. It has no known antigen specificity. It has no much larger one-base neighbor in the sample; base qualities were not kept. V and J lose 7 bases and 1 base, and a span of 6 bases separates them. Looking up the germline V gene yields CDR1 SNHLY and CDR2 FYNNEI. The CDR3, from cysteine to phenylalanine, totals 12 residues. Just CDR3 DNA is preserved here, 36 bases in frame from base 1.

The donors were included in the validation cohort of 100 to 150 subjects, a group kept apart from the approximately 700-subject first cohort. The sequence was obtained from a woman in her late teens or twenties in good health and CMV-seronegative. Sequenced sample: PBMCs. The chain uses TRBV2 and TRBJ2-3; the D gene is perhaps TRBD2, on 6 matching bases. The base sequence is TGTGCCAGCACTAGCGGCACAGATACGCAGTATTTT. This gives the protein CASTSGTDTQYF.